The clone carrying this T cell receptor (beta chain) has only a few counts. Original methodology: Quantification of nucleated cells was approximated via reference gene primer amplification. Using immunoSEQ multiplex PCR, the repertoire was profiled, and TCRdb retains in-frame clones only, with some absent. The DNA was the basis for D and trimming; V, J and clone size are from that table. This sample carries fewer than 30,000 clones, over 70% of them seen once, and the ten largest clones take roughly 7.5%. These data originate in a study of blood T cell repertoires in COVID-19. Study-wide context: Some COVID-19 samples were acute and others convalescent; all came from the United States, Italy and Spain. T cells, B-cell-depleted T cells, or PBMCs supplied cDNA or gDNA.

V shed 3 bases and J shed 7 bases, with 12 bases lying between them. The CDR3 totals 13 residues. Germline V gives CDR1 SGHDN, CDR2 FVKESK. Specimen: peripheral blood. The gene calls are TRBV14 and TRBJ1-2; D remains unclear. The sequence was collected from a woman aged 70 to 79 with active or convalescent COVID-19. The CDR3 nucleotides are TGTGCCAGCAGCCAGTCTCTAACGGGTGGCTACACCTTC. Translated: CASSQSLTGGYTF.